Each of the 30 T cell receptor beta chains below was sequenced from the same sample in a study of T cell changes during pregnancy in multiple sclerosis. Sequenced by immunoSEQ multiplex PCR; TCRdb stores in-frame clones only, minus some. Of fewer than 110,000 clones in the sample, roughly 92% were seen once. The input for sequencing was peripheral blood, taken in the third trimester of pregnancy. The receptors were gathered from a female donor in good health, enrolled as a control in a pregnancy study.

V usage is TRBV30 and J usage is TRBJ2-1; 10 positions match TRBD1. Germline V gene sequence: CDR1 GTSNPN, CDR2 SVGIG (reference sequence). V shed 5 bases, J shed 6 bases, and the junction held 7 bases outside the gene matches. The CDR3 consists of 14 residues. In DNA form, the CDR3 reads TGTGCCTGGGCGATGGGACAGGGGATCAATGAGCAGTTCTTC. Translated, it gives CAWAMGQGINEQFF.

The V call is TRBV4-2, the J call TRBJ2-2; 12 bases are a match to TRBD2. Germline V CDR1 and CDR2: LGHNA, YNFKEQ. The trim removed 8 bases at V and 4 bases at J, leaving 8 bases unmatched. This CDR3 is built from 16 residues. Written as DNA, the CDR3 is TGTGCCAGCGGACAAACTAGCGGGGGGCCCACCGGGGAGCTGTTTTTT. Translation: CASGQTSGGPTGELFF.

This chain uses TRBV5-1 with TRBJ1-3, with D perhaps TRBD1 (6 bases). CDR1 is SGHRS and CDR2 is YFSETQ in the germline V gene. The CDR3 runs 15 residues. Between the trimmed V and J ends, which lost 5 bases and 0 bases, there was a span of 12 bases. As DNA, the CDR3 is TGCGCCAGCAGACCCCAGGGGAACTCTGGAAACACCATATATTTT. Amino acids: CASRPQGNSGNTIYF.

This clone is a singleton in its sample. V is TRBV11-2 and J is TRBJ1-3, with a weak D call TRBD1 (5 bases). This CDR3 is 16 amino acids long. The V gene's germline CDR1 is SGHAT and CDR2 FQNNGV. The V end was cut by 4 bases, the J end by 0 bases, with 13 bases between. The CDR3 DNA reads as TGTGCCAGCAGCTCAGGGCGGCCAGCCTCTGGAAACACCATATATTTT. Residues: CASSSGRPASGNTIYF.

V and J are TRBV5-4 and TRBJ2-1; 9 positions match TRBD2. V shed 2 bases, J shed 7 bases, and the junction held 10 bases outside the gene matches. CDR1 SGHNT and CDR2 YYREEE come from the germline V gene (reference sequence). The CDR3 sequence is 16 residues long. In DNA form, the CDR3 reads TGTGCCAGCAGCTTCGGGGCGGGGGGGCCTCGTAATGAGCAGTTCTTC. Amino acids: CASSFGAGGPRNEQFF.

The chain employs TRBV7-3 and TRBJ2-1; 7 bases map to TRBD1. Germline V gene sequence: CDR1 SGHTA, CDR2 FQGTGA. J gave up 9 bases and V 2 bases, and 10 bases lay outside the gene matches. The CDR3 covers 15 residues. CDR3 bases: TGTGCCAGCAGCTTACCACGACAGGGAAGGGGTGAGCAGTTCTTC. Translating it yields CASSLPRQGRGEQFF. Supplemented by reference TRBV7-3 and TRBJ2-1, the full variable domain reads GAGVSQTPSNKVTEKGKYVELRCDPISGHTALYWYRQSLGQGPEFLIYFQGTGAADDSGLPNDRFFAVRPEGSVSTLKIQRTERGDSAVYLCASSLPRQGRGEQFFGPGTRLTVL.

The chain has TRBV30 and TRBJ2-5, with 11 nucleotides matching TRBD2. The CDR3 is made up of 13 amino acids. V dropped 4 bases and J dropped 5; count of bases not matched to a gene: 3. From germline, CDR1 is GTSNPN and CDR2 SVGIG (reference sequence). CDR3 in DNA: TGTGCCTGGACTAGCGGGGGGAGGGAGACCCAGTACTTC. This translates into CAWTSGGRETQYF.

This clone occurred once. The chain is built from TRBV2 and TRBJ1-5, with TRBD1 matching over 8 bases. The germline V gene encodes CDR1 SNHLY and CDR2 FYNNEI. The CDR3 spans 16 residues. The ends lost 0 bases at V and 3 bases at J; junction bases unmatched: 4. Written as DNA, the CDR3 is TGTGCCAGCAGTGAAGCGGGGACAGGTAACAATCAGCCCCAGCATTTT. Its translation: CASSEAGTGNNQPQHF.

The chain couples TRBV29-1 to TRBJ2-3; D is possibly TRBD2 (5 bases). The V end lost 7 bases, the J end lost 0 bases, and 14 bases lay between the germline ends. The germline gives CDR1 SQVTM, CDR2 ANQGSEA. This CDR3 has 14 amino acids. The CDR3 sequence is CSAGMPASTDTQYF. CDR3 bases: TGCAGCGCGGGAATGCCCGCTAGCACAGATACGCAGTATTTT.

This rearrangement joins TRBV7-2 to TRBJ1-2; 9 nucleotides align to TRBD1. Germline loops: CDR1 SGHTA, CDR2 FQGNSA. CDR3 length: 15 amino acids. Trimming cost V 5 bases and J 5 bases; bases outside gene matches: 9. The CDR3 nucleotides are TGTGCCAGCAGCCCAAGGACAGGGGAGGGGTATGGCTACACCTTC. This sequence encodes CASSPRTGEGYGYTF. The full variable domain, with the rest looked up from reference TRBV7-2 and TRBJ1-2, is GAGVSQSPSNKVTEKGKDVELRCDPISGHTALYWYRQSLGQGLEFLIYFQGNSAPDKSGLPSDRFSAERTGGSVSTLTIQRTQQEDSAVYLCASSPRTGEGYGYTFGSGTRLTVV.

The J gene is TRBJ1-1, the V gene TRBV19, with a tentative D call TRBD1 (5 bases). Germline assignment: CDR1 LNHDA and CDR2 SQIVND (reference sequence). V was shortened by 7 bases and J by 7 bases, with 16 bases between the two germline ends. The CDR3 runs to 13 residues. The CDR3 sequence is CASTAPQAGEAFF. CDR3 nucleotides: TGTGCCAGTACCGCCCCACAGGCTGGTGAAGCTTTCTTT. Variable domain in full (rest from reference TRBV19 and TRBJ1-1): DGGITQSPKYLFRKEGQNVTLSCEQNLNHDAMYWYRQDPGQGLRLIYYSQIVNDFQKGDIAEGYSVSREKKESFPLTVTSAQKNPTAFYLCASTAPQAGEAFFGQGTRLTVV.

V usage is TRBV5-6 and J usage is TRBJ2-2; 7 bases match TRBD2. Germline loops: CDR1 SGHDT, CDR2 YYEEEE. CDR3 length equals 15 residues. The trim removed 5 bases at V and 6 bases at J, leaving 10 bases unmatched. Written as DNA, the CDR3 is TGTGCCAGCAGACTGGGACTAATTGTGGCCGGGGAGCTGTTTTTT. Protein product: CASRLGLIVAGELFF.

The V gene is TRBV11-3, the J gene TRBJ2-2, with 8 bases identical to TRBD2. V shed 4 bases, J shed 6 bases, and the junction held 4 bases outside the gene matches. Germline assignment: CDR1 SGHNT and CDR2 YENEEA. This CDR3 comprises 14 residues. CDR3 sequence: CASSSGLAPGELFF. CDR3 coding DNA: TGTGCCAGCAGCTCCGGACTAGCCCCCGGGGAGCTGTTTTTT.

The chain combines TRBV7-6 with TRBJ1-1, with D perhaps matching TRBD1 (5 bases). Germline V CDR1 and CDR2: SGHVS, FNYEAQ. The CDR3 has 14 residues. Deletions cut 3 bases from V and 7 bases from J, with 15 bases between. Written as DNA, the CDR3 is TGTGCCAGCAGCTTTCAGCCAGGACACGATGAAGCTTTCTTT. It codes for CASSFQPGHDEAFF.

The V gene is TRBV7-2, the J gene TRBJ1-1; a weak D match, TRBD1 (5 bases). Trimming removed 2 bases at V and 1 base at J, with 11 bases between. Germline lookup yields CDR1 SGHTA and CDR2 FQGNSA. The CDR3 consists of 15 residues. The CDR3 DNA reads as TGTGCCAGCAGCTTATATAAGGGGCCGAACACTGAAGCTTTCTTT. Amino acids: CASSLYKGPNTEAFF.

This rearrangement joins TRBV27 to TRBJ2-2, with D unresolved. CDR3 length: 12 residues. The V end lost 7 bases, the J end lost 9 bases, and 12 bases lay between the germline ends. Germline CDR1 and CDR2: MNHEY and SMNVEV (reference sequence). The CDR3, as DNA: TGTGCCAGCACCTCGAACCAGAGGGAGCTGTTTTTT. Translating it yields CASTSNQRELFF.

V is TRBV7-9 and J is TRBJ1-5; D not resolved. V gave up 4 bases and J gave up 3 bases, with 13 bases separating them. The CDR3 totals 15 residues. Per germline, CDR1 SEHNR and CDR2 FQNEAQ (reference sequence). Here the CDR3 DNA reads TGTGCCAGCAGCTCCGAGTCTTTGGTCAATCAGCCCCAGCATTTT. It translates to CASSSESLVNQPQHF.

The J gene is TRBJ1-6, the V gene TRBV2; TRBD1 matches 8 bases. V gave up 4 bases and J gave up 2 bases; unmatched junction bases: 4. The germline V gene has CDR1 SNHLY and CDR2 FYNNEI. There are 16 residues in the CDR3. The CDR3 coding sequence is TGTGCCAGCAGTGGGGACAGGATTACCTATAATTCACCCCTCCACTTT. Its translation is CASSGDRITYNSPLHF.

The chain recombines TRBV27 with TRBJ1-2; the match to TRBD1 covers 7 bases. The CDR3 is 15 residues long. Germline V gene data show CDR1 as MNHEY and CDR2 as SMNVEV (reference sequence). V was pared by 6 bases and J by 5 bases, with 12 bases of the junction left unmatched. Written as DNA, the CDR3 is TGTGCCAGCAGACCGAGGCGAGGGGGCGATTATGGCTACACCTTC. It is translated as CASRPRRGGDYGYTF.

The V call is TRBV7-2, the J call TRBJ2-3, with TRBD2 matching over 10 bases. This CDR3 is built from 16 residues. The V segment lost 0 bases and the J segment 6 bases; nucleotides outside the gene matches: 6. The germline CDR1 and CDR2 sequences are SGHTA and FQGNSA. Here the CDR3 reads CASSLALAGGRDTQYF. DNA of the CDR3: TGTGCCAGCAGCTTAGCCTTAGCGGGGGGCCGGGATACGCAGTATTTT.

V gene TRBV7-2 combines with J gene TRBJ2-7, with 9 bases matching TRBD1. The CDR3 has 15 amino acids. The V gene end was trimmed by 0 bases and the J gene end by 2 bases; junction bases not matched to a gene: 2. The germline gives CDR1 SGHTA, CDR2 FQGNSA. CDR3 sequence reads: CASSLATGGTYEQYF. The DNA for the CDR3 is TGTGCCAGCAGCTTAGCGACAGGGGGTACCTACGAGCAGTACTTC.

The V call is TRBV9, the J call TRBJ1-1, with TRBD1 as a possible D gene (5 bases). V was cut by 6 bases and J by 0 bases, with 12 bases left in between. CDR3 size: 14 residues. The germline V gene has CDR1 SGDLS and CDR2 YYNGEE. Here the CDR3 DNA reads TGTGCCAGCACCCTGGGGGAGGTGAACACTGAAGCTTTCTTT. It translates to CASTLGEVNTEAFF.

The genes are TRBV5-5 and TRBJ2-3; D might be TRBD2 (5 bases). Trimming cost V 2 bases and J 0 bases, with 16 bases left between them. Germline CDR1 SGHKS, CDR2 YYEKEE (reference sequence). The CDR3 runs to 17 residues. DNA for the CDR3: TGTGCCAGCAGCTTTTCTGTTGGCGGGTTTAGCACAGATACGCAGTATTTT. Its protein product is CASSFSVGGFSTDTQYF. Combining the CDR3 with reference TRBV5-5 and TRBJ2-3 gives the whole variable domain DAGVTQSPTHLIKTRGQQVTLRCSPISGHKSVSWYQQVLGQGPQFIFQYYEKEERGRGNFPDRFSARQFPNYSSELNVNALLLGDSALYLCASSFSVGGFSTDTQYFGPGTRLTVL.

This rearrangement joins TRBV7-2 to TRBJ1-1; 8 nucleotides align to TRBD1. The CDR3 runs to 15 residues. Germline trimming cut 5 bases from V and 4 bases from J; bases unmatched to any gene: 9. Germline loops: CDR1 SGHTA, CDR2 FQGNSA. In DNA form, the CDR3 reads TGTGCCAGCAGCGTAATGGACAGGGAGGCCACTGAAGCTTTCTTT. Protein: CASSVMDREATEAFF.

This sequence joins TRBV18 and TRBJ1-5; TRBD1 matches 7 bases. The length of the CDR3 is 14 residues. Germline values: CDR1 KGHSH, CDR2 LQKENI. Trimming cost V 6 bases and J 2 bases; bases outside gene matches: 4. The CDR3 region is CASSIGTGNQPQHF. The CDR3 region has the DNA TGTGCCAGCTCTATCGGGACAGGCAATCAGCCCCAGCATTTT.

The chain recombines TRBV11-1 with TRBJ2-2; D is perhaps TRBD2 (5 bases). The CDR3 has 12 residues. Trimming took off 6 bases at V and 7 bases at J, with 9 bases between the two ends. The germline V gene has CDR1 SGHAT and CDR2 FQDESV (reference sequence). CDR3 DNA sequence: TGTGCCAGCAGACCCGACTACGGGGAGCTGTTTTTT. This translates into CASRPDYGELFF.

The rearrangement uses TRBV5-1 and TRBJ1-5; D is unresolved. The CDR3 spans 13 residues. Looked up from germline, CDR1 is SGHRS and CDR2 is YFSETQ. V was shortened by 4 bases and J by 7 bases, with 12 bases between the two germline ends. The CDR3 spells CASSPYSEQPQHF. The CDR3 DNA reads as TGCGCCAGCAGCCCATATTCTGAGCAGCCCCAGCATTTT.

This chain connects TRBV9 to TRBJ2-5; maybe TRBD1 (5 bases). Germline V gene data show CDR1 as SGDLS and CDR2 as YYNGEE. V lost 7 bases to trimming and J lost 2 bases, with 18 bases between them. This CDR3 has 15 amino acids. The DNA of the CDR3 is TGTGCCAGCGGCGGATTAGACAGAAATCAAGAGACCCAGTACTTC. Its translation: CASGGLDRNQETQYF.

The DNA for the CDR3 is TGTGCCAGCAGCTTAGGAGACTACGAGCAGTACTTC. Translation: CASSLGDYEQYF. V is TRBV7-2 and J is TRBJ2-7; D is ambiguous. With 1 base removed from V and 3 bases from J, the gap between germline ends came to 4 bases. Looked up from germline, CDR1 is SGHTA and CDR2 is FQGNSA. The CDR3 is 12 residues long. Variable domain in full (rest from reference TRBV7-2 and TRBJ2-7): GAGVSQSPSNKVTEKGKDVELRCDPISGHTALYWYRQSLGQGLEFLIYFQGNSAPDKSGLPSDRFSAERTGGSVSTLTIQRTQQEDSAVYLCASSLGDYEQYFGPGTRLTVT.

This sequence joins TRBV7-8 and TRBJ1-4; D unresolved. V was clipped by 3 bases and J by 8 bases, with 10 bases between them. The germline V gene encodes CDR1 SGHVS and CDR2 FQNEAQ. This CDR3 spans 13 amino acids. CDR3 bases: TGTGCCAGCAGCTTTAGTGGGGAGGAAAAACTGTTTTTT. It codes for CASSFSGEEKLFF.